The 7 T cell receptor beta chains below were found in one sample sequenced in a study of shared clonotypes between healthy human individuals. The method was immunoSEQ multiplex PCR; TCRdb's version includes in-frame clones alone and lacks a portion of them. The sample contains approximately 2,300,000 clones, around 90% of which appear only once. The sample taken for sequencing was naive CD4+ T cells from PBMCs. Subset meaning: CD45RA+ positively selected. These receptors all stem from a man aged 18-30 years in good health. Some clones in this sample may be carry-over from other donors' samples.

V usage is TRBV18 and J usage is TRBJ1-5, with 10 bases identical to TRBD1. From germline, CDR1 is KGHSH and CDR2 LQKENI. This CDR3 region has 17 residues. V lost 1 base, J lost 4 bases, and 7 bases stayed unmatched. Written as DNA, the CDR3 is TGTGCCAGCTCACCACTGTATCCGGGACAGGGGAATCAGCCCCAGCATTTT. Residues: CASSPLYPGQGNQPQHF.

The genes are TRBV6-1 and TRBJ2-3; D is possibly TRBD1 or TRBD2 (5 bases each). The CDR3 runs 14 residues. The germline V gene encodes CDR1 MNHNS and CDR2 SASEGT. The ends were cut back, 8 bases at V and 2 bases at J, with 14 bases in the middle. The CDR3 coding sequence is TGTGCCAGCCGCCACGGGACGGACACAGATACGCAGTATTTT. Translating it yields CASRHGTDTDTQYF.

The chain couples TRBV7-2 to TRBJ2-1; 10 bases are shared with TRBD2. Germline-derived CDR1 and CDR2 are SGHTA and FQGNSA. This CDR3 has 15 amino acids. Trimming removed 2 bases from V and 7 bases from J; junction bases left unmatched: 5. CDR3 region: CASSLLAGVGNEQFF. DNA for the CDR3: TGTGCCAGCAGCTTACTAGCGGGGGTGGGAAATGAGCAGTTCTTC.

The chain links TRBV11-2 to TRBJ2-3, with a tentative D call TRBD2 (6 bases). Per the germline V gene, CDR1 is SGHAT and CDR2 is FQNNGV. V was shortened by 5 bases and J by 3 bases, with 15 bases between the two germline ends. The CDR3 is 15 amino acids. This chain's CDR3 is CASSPTRRETDTQYF. CDR3 nucleotides: TGTGCCAGCAGCCCGACTAGGAGGGAAACAGATACGCAGTATTTT.

The chain carries TRBV28 and TRBJ2-4; TRBD1 matches 8 bases. The J segment lost 15 bases and the V segment lost 6 bases, leaving 7 bases of the junction unmatched. The CDR3 consists of 11 residues. CDR1 is MDHEN and CDR2 is SYDVKM in the germline V gene. The CDR3: CASRSTGAGYF. CDR3 nucleotides: TGTGCCAGCAGATCGACAGGGGCGGGGTACTTC. Together with reference TRBV28 and TRBJ2-4, the CDR3 gives the full variable domain: DVKVTQSSRYLVKRTGEKVFLECVQDMDHENMFWYRQDPGLGLRLIYFSYDVKMKEKGDIPEGYSVSREKKERFSLILESASTNQTSMYLCASRSTGAGYFGAGTRLSVL.

The chain carries TRBV4-3 and TRBJ2-7; perhaps TRBD1 as D (6 bases). V shed 2 bases and J shed 0 bases, with 14 bases lying between them. The germline V gene encodes CDR1 LGHNA and CDR2 YSLEER. This CDR3 is 16 amino acids long. The CDR3 spells CASSQQGHPSSYEQYF. DNA for the CDR3: TGCGCCAGCAGCCAACAGGGACACCCGAGCTCCTACGAGCAGTACTTC.

V and J are TRBV18 and TRBJ2-3; TRBD1 is a possible D gene (6 bases). Germline V gene lookup returns CDR1 KGHSH and CDR2 LQKENI. Between the trimmed V and J ends, which lost 6 bases and 5 bases, there was a span of 21 bases. The CDR3 spans 16 residues. Here the CDR3 DNA reads TGTGCCAGCTCGGATGGACAGCCATTTAACGGAGATACGCAGTATTTT. This encodes CASSDGQPFNGDTQYF.